This TCR beta chain derives from a study of beta chain features in type 1 diabetes (dated by TCRdb to 2017 to 2018). Regarding the complete study: Mean age, gender distribution, total cell number and subset yield were not different between patients and healthy donors. A total of about 110 million sorted cells were examined across all samples, and the number of cells per subset was strongly correlated with RNA yield. The study compared the TCRB repertoires of sorted circulating CD4+ T cell subsets in recently diagnosed type 1 diabetes patients with those in matched healthy donors. Whereas all 30 or so donors provided naive and central memory subsets, regulatory and stem cell-like memory subsets were isolated from just 8 patients and roughly 8 healthy donors.

From the cysteine up to the phenylalanine, the CDR3 has a length of 14 residues. Kept here is only the CDR3 DNA, which spans 42 bases and is read in frame from base 1. From the germline V gene, CDR1 is KGHSY and CDR2 is FQNENV. V is cut by 0 bases and J by 1 base, and the space between the germline ends is 6 bases. The entire isolated RNA was reverse transcribed using the High Capacity cDNA Reverse Transcription Kit, and thus expressed TCRB transcripts were sequenced. Deep immunoSEQ sequencing was performed on naive, central memory and regulatory T cell samples, with an average of around 3.4 million total reads per sample. After sorted cells were lysed in RLT buffer, RNA was extracted with DNase-treated RNeasy Micro or Mini kits, with the choice depending on cell number. Each cell subset was processed separately to prevent cross-contamination, with patient and healthy donor samples processed together. TCRB sequences were amplified from cDNA with the immunoSEQ multiplex PCR, producing 87-bp fragments spanning the CDR3 region. Sequencing of the amplicons was performed on the Illumina HiSeq platform. Regarding the original processing steps: Synthetic template baselines were used to correct PCR bias computationally, reads within Hamming distance 2 were collapsed together, and singletons that could not be merged were discarded. By aligning reads against IMGT, V, D and J genes, CDR3 length, and insertions or deletions at six rearrangement sites were assigned. Within each subset, clonotype counts were normalized to sorted cell number, and only after that were true diversity and Gini coefficients computed with the tcR R package. The overlap coefficient, calculated on TCRB nucleotide sequences, was used to measure repertoire sharing. Sourced from immuneACCESS, this table was stored by TCRdb with only in-frame sequences that have V and J called. A share of the clones is absent; for the studies checked, an unresolved V gene accounts for under half, and the remainder has no known explanation. The DNA was the basis for D and trimming; V, J and clone size are from that table. The sample table shows nearly 350,000 clones, and approximately 10% are seen once. Around 1% of the sample is taken by the ten largest.

About this clone: Its antigen is unknown. Base qualities are missing; no much larger clone stands one base away.

A single peripheral blood draw of 90 to 150 mL on average was collected from each donor into heparinised tubes. A BD FACSAria II was used to sort naive, central memory, regulatory and stem cell-like memory CD4+ T cells with a panel that included CD45RO, CCR7, CD25, CD127, CD95 and CD27. A purity above 95% was achieved for all sorted populations. PBMCs were separated immediately by Lymphoprep density gradient centrifugation and were stained directly, without being cultured. So that batch effects would be minimized, each experiment stained and sorted samples in pairs, pairing one healthy donor with one patient. Summary of the overall study and its limitations: Naive, central memory and regulatory TCRB repertoires appeared more similar among patients than among healthy donors. Because small numbers of individuals were included in the HLA sub-analyses, any influence of HLA type on TCRB rearrangement was left unresolved. Shorter templates might be favored by PCR, yet because patient and control samples were amplified and corrected together, any such skew would affect both groups equally. Because cDNA rather than genomic DNA was sequenced, highly expressing activated cells could have been over-represented, although no difference in activation and CD3 levels was found between groups. At VDJ recombination sites, type 1 diabetes patients had fewer insertions and more deleted nucleotides, which implies abnormalities in thymic rearrangement. A moderate but significant shortening of TCRB CDR3 length was observed in type 1 diabetes patients in all four CD4+ subsets.

This TCR derives from a man younger than 45 with type 1 diabetes. Sample: central memory CD4+ T cells from blood. The sequence joins TRBV16 to TRBJ1-1; the D gene cannot be named for sure. For the CDR3, the sequence is CASSQSTANTEAFF. The base sequence is TGTGCCAGCAGCCAATCGACCGCGAACACTGAAGCTTTCTTT. The CDR3 plus the reference TRBV16 and TRBJ1-1 genes for the other parts give the full variable domain: GEEVAQTPKHLVRGEGQKAKLYCAPIKGHSYVFWYQQVLKNEFKFLISFQNENVFDETGMPKERFSAKCLPNSPCSLEIQATKLEDSAVYFCASSQSTANTEAFFGQGTRLTVV.